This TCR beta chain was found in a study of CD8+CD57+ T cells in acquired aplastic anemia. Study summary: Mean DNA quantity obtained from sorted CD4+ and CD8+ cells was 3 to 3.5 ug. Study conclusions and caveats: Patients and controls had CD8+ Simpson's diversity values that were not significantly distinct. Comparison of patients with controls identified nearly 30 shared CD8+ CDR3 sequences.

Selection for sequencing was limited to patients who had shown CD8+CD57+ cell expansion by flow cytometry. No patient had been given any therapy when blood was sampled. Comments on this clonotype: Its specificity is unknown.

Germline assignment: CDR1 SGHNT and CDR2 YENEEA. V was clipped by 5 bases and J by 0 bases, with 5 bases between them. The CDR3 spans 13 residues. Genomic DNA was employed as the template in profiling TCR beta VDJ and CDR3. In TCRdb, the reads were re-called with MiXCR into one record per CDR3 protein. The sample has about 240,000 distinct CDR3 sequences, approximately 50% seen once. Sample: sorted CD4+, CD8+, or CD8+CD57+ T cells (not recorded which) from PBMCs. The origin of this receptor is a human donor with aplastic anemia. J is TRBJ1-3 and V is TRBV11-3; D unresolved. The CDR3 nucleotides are TGTGCCAGCAGCCCGGACTCTGGAAACACCATATATTTT. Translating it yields CASSPDSGNTIYF.